Each of the 32 T cell receptor beta chains below was sequenced from the same sample in a study of blood T cell repertoires in COVID-19 (dated by TCRdb to 2018 to 2020). The library was made by the immunoSEQ multiplex PCR assay. Sourced from immuneACCESS, this table was stored by TCRdb with only in-frame sequences that have V and J called. A share of the clones is absent; for the studies checked, an unresolved V gene accounts for under half, and the remainder has no known explanation. Present in this sample are about 180,000 clones, approximately 79% of which were seen just once. The biggest ten clones account for less than 30% of the sample. What was sequenced was peripheral blood. These receptors originate from a woman between 65 and 79 years old with acute or convalescent COVID-19.

The rearrangement links TRBV29-1 to TRBJ1-1; D might be TRBD1 (6 bases). Germline CDR1 and CDR2: SQVTM and ANQGSEA. The CDR3 covers 12 residues. The V gene lost 2 bases and the J gene lost 7 bases, with 11 bases spanning the gap. The CDR3 reads CSVESTGFEAFF. CDR3 in DNA: TGCAGCGTTGAATCTACAGGGTTTGAAGCTTTCTTT.

The chain combines TRBV12-5 with TRBJ2-1, with TRBD2 matching 7 bases. The trim removed 9 bases at V and 10 bases at J, leaving 18 bases unmatched. Germline V gives CDR1 LGHNT, CDR2 FRNRAP. The CDR3 runs to 15 residues. DNA of the CDR3: TGTGCTAGCGGAACTTTACGACTAGCCCAGGGAGAGCAGTTCTTC. It yields the protein CASGTLRLAQGEQFF.

This clone was found once. The genes are TRBV5-5 and TRBJ1-1; D is perhaps TRBD1 (5 bases). Looked up from germline, CDR1 is SGHKS and CDR2 is YYEKEE (reference sequence). The CDR3 consists of 13 residues. Trimming left V 4 bases short and J 6 bases short, with 13 bases between. CDR3 region: CASSGTGLSEAFF. The CDR3 DNA reads as TGTGCCAGCAGCGGTACAGGTCTCTCTGAAGCTTTCTTT. The full variable domain, completed using reference TRBV5-5 and TRBJ1-1, is DAGVTQSPTHLIKTRGQQVTLRCSPISGHKSVSWYQQVLGQGPQFIFQYYEKEERGRGNFPDRFSARQFPNYSSELNVNALLLGDSALYLCASSGTGLSEAFFGQGTRLTVV.

V usage is TRBV5-4 and J usage is TRBJ1-2, with TRBD1 identical over 9 bases. This CDR3 is 15 amino acids long. The V gene's germline CDR1 is SGHNT and CDR2 YYREEE (reference sequence). J gave up 8 bases and V 4 bases, and 12 bases lay outside the gene matches. CDR3 protein: CASSRSGTGISGYTF. The CDR3 DNA is TGTGCCAGCAGCCGAAGTGGGACAGGGATTTCGGGCTACACCTTC.

The rearrangement joins TRBV5-4 to TRBJ1-1, with D unclear. CDR1 is SGHNT and CDR2 is YYREEE in the germline V gene (reference sequence). Trimming shortened V by 0 bases and J by 5 bases, and 11 bases separated the two germline ends. The CDR3 is 14 amino acids. The chain's CDR3 is CASSLAGVRTEAFF. As DNA, the CDR3 is TGTGCCAGCAGCTTGGCAGGCGTCAGGACTGAAGCTTTCTTT.

The J gene is TRBJ2-1, the V gene TRBV5-6, with 10 bases identical to TRBD1. The CDR3 has 16 amino acids. V lost 4 bases to trimming and J lost 9 bases; unmatched junction nucleotides: 13. Per germline, CDR1 SGHDT and CDR2 YYEEEE. The CDR3 sequence: CASSARTGGSLSEQFF. The CDR3 DNA follows: TGTGCCAGCAGCGCCCGGACAGGGGGAAGTTTAAGTGAGCAGTTCTTC.

V is TRBV5-1 and J is TRBJ2-1; 9 nucleotides line up with TRBD2. V was clipped by 0 bases and J by 0 bases; unmatched bases: 4. The CDR3 loop spans 17 amino acids. Looked up from germline, CDR1 is SGHRS and CDR2 is YFSETQ. The CDR3 DNA reads TGCGCCAGCAGCTTGGACAGCGGGAGGCCCTCCTACAATGAGCAGTTCTTC. Translating gives CASSLDSGRPSYNEQFF. The variable domain in full, completed from reference TRBV5-1 and TRBJ2-1, reads KAGVTQTPRYLIKTRGQQVTLSCSPISGHRSVSWYQQTPGQGLQFLFEYFSETQRNKGNFPGRFSGRQFSNSRSEMNVSTLELGDSALYLCASSLDSGRPSYNEQFFGPGTRLTVL.

The J gene is TRBJ1-1, the V gene TRBV7-2; 7 nucleotides agree with TRBD1. Trimming cost V 3 bases and J 3 bases; bases outside gene matches: 7. CDR1 is SGHTA and CDR2 is FQGNSA in the germline V gene. This CDR3 is 15 amino acids long. CDR3 residues: CASSFDREAHTEAFF. The CDR3 DNA follows: TGTGCCAGCAGCTTCGACAGGGAAGCTCACACTGAAGCTTTCTTT.

The chain couples TRBV7-2 to TRBJ2-3; no clear D. The V gene's germline CDR1 is SGHTA and CDR2 FQGNSA. V was pared by 5 bases and J by 0 bases, with 12 bases between. This CDR3 is 15 amino acids long. The CDR3 coding sequence is TGTGCCAGCAGCCCTCCCCCACTTAGCACAGATACGCAGTATTTT. The encoded protein is CASSPPPLSTDTQYF.

The V call is TRBV29-1, the J call TRBJ2-6; 9 bases are shared with TRBD1. Per the germline V gene, CDR1 is SQVTM and CDR2 is ANQGSEA. The trim removed 7 bases at V and 4 bases at J, leaving 11 bases unmatched. The CDR3 is 16 amino acids. CDR3 sequence reads: CSASPGTGNGANVLTF. CDR3 bases: TGCAGCGCCAGTCCCGGGACAGGGAACGGGGCCAACGTCCTGACTTTC. Supplemented by reference TRBV29-1 and TRBJ2-6, the full variable domain reads SAVISQKPSRDICQRGTSLTIQCQVDSQVTMMFWYRQQPGQSLTLIATANQGSEATYESGFVIDKFPISRPNLTFSTLTVSNMSPEDSSIYLCSASPGTGNGANVLTFGAGSRLTVL.

This chain uses TRBV18 with TRBJ2-7; 7 nucleotides agree with TRBD2. The CDR3 loop spans 14 amino acids. Germline CDR1 is KGHSH and CDR2 is LQKENI. V shed 2 bases, J shed 0 bases, and the junction held 1 base outside the gene matches. This CDR3 is CASSPTGGSYEQYF. DNA of the CDR3: TGTGCCAGCTCACCAACGGGAGGCTCCTACGAGCAGTACTTC.

The CDR3 bases are TGTGCCAGCAGCAAGACAGGGACGGCTTCCTACGAGCAGTACTTC. Translation gives CASSKTGTASYEQYF. The chain joins TRBV7-9 to TRBJ2-7, with TRBD1 matching over 7 bases. Per germline, CDR1 SEHNR and CDR2 FQNEAQ (reference sequence). J gave up 1 base and V 5 bases, and 8 bases lay outside the gene matches. The CDR3 spans 15 residues.

The table lists this clone with a few counts. V gene TRBV5-1 combines with J gene TRBJ2-3, with no clear D. Trimming took off 1 base at V and 1 base at J, with 7 bases between the two ends. The germline gives CDR1 SGHRS, CDR2 YFSETQ. There are 14 residues in the CDR3. This CDR3 reads CASSLIPGTDTQYF. In nucleotides, the CDR3 is TGCGCCAGCAGCTTGATACCAGGCACAGATACGCAGTATTTT. Based on the CDR3 plus reference TRBV5-1 and TRBJ2-3, the full variable domain is KAGVTQTPRYLIKTRGQQVTLSCSPISGHRSVSWYQQTPGQGLQFLFEYFSETQRNKGNFPGRFSGRQFSNSRSEMNVSTLELGDSALYLCASSLIPGTDTQYFGPGTRLTVL.

Concerning this clone itself: This CDR3 is also generated by other DNA sequences in the sample. The genes are TRBV6-6 and TRBJ1-3, with D possibly TRBD1 on 5 matching bases. Germline V gene sequence: CDR1 MNHNY, CDR2 SVGAGI (reference sequence). The CDR3 sequence is 16 residues long. Trimming removed 5 bases from V and 1 base from J, with 15 bases in between. CDR3 in DNA: TGTGCCAGCAGTCCCCAGGGCACTGGTTCTGGAAACACCATATATTTT. Amino acid sequence: CASSPQGTGSGNTIYF.

This CDR3 is CASSLAGGFYNEQFF. The DNA of the CDR3 is TGTGCCAGCTCGCTAGCGGGAGGTTTCTACAATGAGCAGTTCTTC. The chain has TRBV27 and TRBJ2-1; 11 nucleotides align to TRBD2. With 8 bases clipped from V and 3 bases from J, the junction kept 6 bases outside the gene matches. The V gene's germline CDR1 is MNHEY and CDR2 SMNVEV (reference sequence). The CDR3 is 15 residues long.

The chain carries TRBV11-2 and TRBJ2-1; 13 positions match TRBD2. Germline V gives CDR1 SGHAT, CDR2 FQNNGV. The CDR3 contains 15 residues. The trim removed 5 bases at V and 8 bases at J, leaving 6 bases unmatched. The CDR3 coding sequence is TGTGCCAGCAGCACCGCGGGACTAGCGGGACATGAGCAGTTCTTC. This gives the protein CASSTAGLAGHEQFF.

CDR3 residues: CASSYRLAGAGLTF. The CDR3 DNA sequence: TGTGCCAGCAGTTACAGGCTAGCGGGAGCCGGCCTGACTTTC. This chain links TRBV6-5 with TRBJ2-6, with 10 positions matching TRBD2. With V trimmed by 2 bases and J by 15 bases, 7 bases remained unmatched. Germline CDR1 MNHEY, CDR2 SVGAGI. This CDR3 comprises 14 residues.

The V and J genes are TRBV2 and TRBJ2-1; TRBD1 agrees at 7 bases. Germline trimming cut 6 bases from V and 9 bases from J; bases unmatched to any gene: 11. The CDR3 is made up of 14 amino acids. Germline loops: CDR1 SNHLY, CDR2 FYNNEI. The CDR3 bases are TGTGCCAGCAGATGGTCAGGGGGTGCGGTTGAGCAGTTCTTC. Translation: CASRWSGGAVEQFF.

This sequence joins TRBV6-6 and TRBJ1-3; D remains unclear. The germline V and J ends were trimmed by 0 bases and 5 bases, with 8 bases remaining between them. The CDR3 length is 14 residues. CDR1 is MNHNY, CDR2 SVGAGI, per germline (reference sequence). DNA of the CDR3: TGTGCCAGCAGTTACTCCCAGAATCGAAACACCATATATTTT. Translating it yields CASSYSQNRNTIYF.

The table lists this clone with a few counts. The chain has TRBV19 and TRBJ1-2; 12 bases line up with TRBD1. The CDR3 sequence is 14 residues long. V trimming: 3 bases; J trimming: 4 bases; junction bases outside the gene matches: 0. Per germline, CDR1 LNHDA and CDR2 SQIVND (reference sequence). This chain's CDR3 is CASSMGQGAYGYTF. The CDR3 nucleotides are TGTGCCAGTAGTATGGGACAGGGGGCCTATGGCTACACCTTC.

The V call is TRBV2, the J call TRBJ2-3, with 9 positions matching TRBD2. V dropped 7 bases and J dropped 1; count of bases not matched to a gene: 6. Germline-derived CDR1 and CDR2 are SNHLY and FYNNEI. The CDR3 loop spans 15 amino acids. The CDR3 here is CASITTSGGTDTQYF. In nucleotides, the CDR3 is TGTGCCAGCATCACGACTAGCGGTGGCACAGATACGCAGTATTTT.

The chain combines TRBV5-1 with TRBJ2-3, with 7 bases aligning to TRBD1. Germline lookup yields CDR1 SGHRS and CDR2 YFSETQ. The CDR3 is made up of 14 amino acids. Trimming took 2 bases from V and 4 from J; bases not matched to a gene: 4. CDR3 region: CASSLQGRADTQYF. The CDR3 DNA sequence: TGCGCCAGCAGCTTACAGGGGCGCGCAGATACGCAGTATTTT.

This chain connects TRBV11-2 to TRBJ2-5, with 8 positions matching TRBD2. With 4 bases clipped from V and 1 base from J, the junction kept 2 bases outside the gene matches. The length of the CDR3 is 14 residues. Per germline, CDR1 SGHAT and CDR2 FQNNGV. CDR3 nucleotides: TGTGCCAGCAGCTGGGGGACTAGCCAAGAGACCCAGTACTTC. Translating it yields CASSWGTSQETQYF.

The chain couples TRBV5-1 to TRBJ1-2, with 9 bases lining up with TRBD1. CDR3 length: 15 residues. The V gene's germline CDR1 is SGHRS and CDR2 YFSETQ. J lost 4 bases, V lost 4 bases, and 8 bases had no gene match. CDR3 sequence: CASSTGQGVSYGYTF. CDR3 DNA: TGCGCCAGCAGCACGGGACAGGGAGTGAGCTATGGCTACACCTTC. Looking up the rest from reference TRBV5-1 and TRBJ1-2 gives the full variable domain: KAGVTQTPRYLIKTRGQQVTLSCSPISGHRSVSWYQQTPGQGLQFLFEYFSETQRNKGNFPGRFSGRQFSNSRSEMNVSTLELGDSALYLCASSTGQGVSYGYTFGSGTRLTVV.

The CDR3 loop is CASSLGEWEQGRETQYF. The CDR3 DNA sequence: TGTGCCAGCAGCTTGGGCGAGTGGGAACAGGGGAGAGAGACCCAGTACTTC. This chain uses TRBV5-4 with TRBJ2-5, with 7 bases fitting TRBD1. With 0 bases clipped from V and 4 bases from J, the junction kept 12 bases outside the gene matches. CDR1 and CDR2 (germline): SGHNT, YYREEE (reference sequence). There are 17 residues in the CDR3.

This rearrangement joins TRBV19 to TRBJ2-5, with D possibly being TRBD2 (7 bases). The V and J ends lost 5 bases and 1 base respectively, with 14 bases between them. The CDR3 length is 15 residues. From germline, CDR1 is LNHDA and CDR2 SQIVND (reference sequence). DNA of the CDR3: TGTGCCAGTAGTTTATTGGGGGGGCTCCAAGAGACCCAGTACTTC. Its protein is CASSLLGGLQETQYF.

This chain joins TRBV12-3 or TRBV12-4 and TRBJ2-5; D gene unclear. Trimming shortened V by 1 base and J by 5 bases, and 5 bases separated the two germline ends. This CDR3 has 12 amino acids. The CDR3 sequence: CASSLVRETQYF. The CDR3 DNA is TGTGCCAGCAGTTTAGTCCGGGAGACCCAGTACTTC.

This chain's CDR3 is CASSFVAEQYF. The CDR3 DNA is TGTGCCAGCAGCTTCGTGGCCGAGCAGTACTTC. The J gene is TRBJ2-7, the V gene TRBV11-2; D remains ambiguous. CDR1 is SGHAT, CDR2 FQNNGV, per germline. This CDR3 spans 11 amino acids. With 3 bases removed from V and 6 bases from J, the gap between germline ends came to 6 bases.

V usage is TRBV11-3 and J usage is TRBJ1-2; D might be TRBD1 (5 bases). Trimming removed 0 bases from V and 4 bases from J, with 18 bases in between. CDR3 length: 17 amino acids. The V gene's germline CDR1 is SGHNT and CDR2 YENEEA. The CDR3 spells CASSLDGPGREGYGYTF. The CDR3 nucleotides are TGTGCCAGCAGCTTAGATGGCCCGGGCAGGGAGGGCTATGGCTACACCTTC.

In the case of this clone: The sample contains more than one DNA sequence encoding this CDR3. The rearrangement links TRBV9 to TRBJ2-3, with D unresolved. The CDR3 runs to 13 residues. Trimming stripped 2 bases from V and 0 bases from J, with 4 bases between. Germline V gene lookup returns CDR1 SGDLS and CDR2 YYNGEE. The CDR3 coding sequence is TGTGCCAGCAGCGTCCATAGCACAGATACGCAGTATTTT. The encoded protein is CASSVHSTDTQYF.

This clone showed up just a few times. The V call is TRBV19, the J call TRBJ2-1; 10 bases fit TRBD2. V shed 5 bases, J shed 0 bases, and the junction held 10 bases outside the gene matches. Germline V gives CDR1 LNHDA, CDR2 SQIVND (reference sequence). The CDR3 has 18 residues. The CDR3 here is CASSHSGRSRSSYNEQFF. The CDR3 DNA reads TGTGCCAGTAGTCATAGCGGGAGGTCTAGAAGCTCCTACAATGAGCAGTTCTTC.

The rearrangement joins TRBV18 to TRBJ2-1; the match to TRBD2 covers 9 bases. Germline V gives CDR1 KGHSH, CDR2 LQKENI. With 3 bases clipped from V and 8 bases from J, the junction kept 11 bases outside the gene matches. The CDR3 spans 16 residues. The CDR3 nucleotides read TGTGCCAGCTCACCGGGAGTAGCGGGAGCGGGGGATGAGCAGTTCTTC. Translated, it gives CASSPGVAGAGDEQFF.